The next 21 T cell receptor beta chains were all read from a single sample in a study of blood T cell repertoires in COVID-19. The repertoire was sequenced with immunoSEQ multiplex PCR; TCRdb's copy has only in-frame clones and lacks some. This sample has about 75,000 clones, with around 74% found just once. The sequenced sample consisted of peripheral blood. These receptors all come from a woman aged 80 or over with active or convalescent COVID-19.

V and J are TRBV6-2 or TRBV6-3 and TRBJ1-1; 12 bases agree with TRBD1. The CDR3 runs 18 residues. V lost 2 bases and J lost 5; bases outside the gene matches: 12. Germline CDR1 and CDR2: MNHEY and SVGEGT. The CDR3 DNA is TGTGCCAGCAGTTACAGGGAGGGGACAGGGGGCCTTGGAACTGAAGCTTTCTTT. Its translation is CASSYREGTGGLGTEAFF.

The chain uses TRBV4-1 and TRBJ2-1; TRBD2 matches at 8 bases. The CDR3 is 16 amino acids. CDR1 is MGHRA and CDR2 is YSYEKL in the germline V gene. With 4 bases clipped from V and 9 bases from J, the junction kept 14 bases outside the gene matches. The CDR3: CASSPSPGLAPFEQFF. The DNA of the CDR3 is TGCGCCAGCAGCCCCTCCCCCGGACTAGCACCCTTTGAGCAGTTCTTC.

The chain recombines TRBV11-1 with TRBJ2-2; D uncertain. This CDR3 has 13 residues. CDR1 is SGHAT, CDR2 FQDESV, per germline (reference sequence). V was pared by 6 bases and J by 5 bases, with 10 bases between. CDR3 in amino acids: CASSIPETGELFF. CDR3 DNA sequence: TGTGCCAGCAGTATACCAGAAACCGGGGAGCTGTTTTTT.

The genes are TRBV9 and TRBJ1-1; 8 bases match TRBD1. After removal of 7 bases from V and 8 bases from J, the junction contained 19 bases not matched to a gene. This CDR3 is 16 amino acids long. The V gene's germline CDR1 is SGDLS and CDR2 YYNGEE. CDR3 sequence: CASREGDRNPWGEAFF. DNA for the CDR3: TGTGCCAGCCGCGAGGGGGACAGGAACCCTTGGGGCGAAGCTTTCTTT.

The chain is built from TRBV28 and TRBJ1-2, with unresolved D. The CDR3 runs 21 residues. Germline CDR1 MDHEN, CDR2 SYDVKM. The V end was cut by 6 bases, the J end by 7 bases, with 39 bases between. CDR3 sequence: CASSYTGKEPRCLCVAGGYTF. The CDR3 DNA follows: TGTGCCAGCAGCTATACCGGTAAGGAGCCGCGTTGTCTATGTGTGGCTGGTGGCTACACCTTC.

The rearrangement links TRBV21-1 to TRBJ2-3; whether TRBD1, the table's D call, matches the DNA was not checked. TRBV21-1 is a pseudogene. The CDR3 totals 18 residues. The CDR3 DNA reads TGTGCCAGCAGCAAAGTAGACAGGAGCTGTACTACCACAGATACGCAGTATTTT. This sequence encodes CASSKVDRSCTTTDTQYF.

This clone was counted a few times. This chain uses TRBV11-2 with TRBJ2-2; 7 positions agree with TRBD2. The germline V gene has CDR1 SGHAT and CDR2 FQNNGV. The CDR3 sequence is 15 residues long. V lost 6 bases, J lost 4 bases, and 8 bases stayed unmatched. CDR3 nucleotides: TGTGCCAGCAGATATTCGGGGGGTAGCACCGGGGAGCTGTTTTTT. It specifies CASRYSGGSTGELFF.

This clone was counted between two and nine times. The gene calls are TRBV15 and TRBJ2-7; D is perhaps TRBD2 (6 bases). V was pared by 0 bases and J by 0 bases, with 12 bases between. The CDR3 has 16 residues. Per the germline V gene, CDR1 is LNHNV and CDR2 is YYDKDF (reference sequence). Written as DNA, the CDR3 is TGTGCCACCAGCAGAGACCTTGGAGGGTCCTCCTACGAGCAGTACTTC. Encoded protein: CATSRDLGGSSYEQYF.

The chain combines TRBV18 with TRBJ2-1; 12 bases fit TRBD1. V lost 3 bases and J lost 8; bases outside the gene matches: 8. Per germline, CDR1 KGHSH and CDR2 LQKENI. There are 16 residues in the CDR3. CDR3 DNA: TGTGCCAGCTCACCGGGCGGGACAGGGGGCCGCGATGAGCAGTTCTTC. Its translation: CASSPGGTGGRDEQFF.

This clone was recorded once. This chain uses TRBV6-5 with TRBJ2-7; D may be TRBD1 (5 bases). There are 13 residues in the CDR3. V was clipped by 5 bases and J by 3 bases, with 11 bases between them. The germline V gene encodes CDR1 MNHEY and CDR2 SVGAGI. The CDR3 DNA follows: TGTGCCAGCAGTACTGGGGCATACTACGAGCAGTACTTC. Protein: CASSTGAYYEQYF.

The chain recombines TRBV5-1 with TRBJ2-5, with no clear D. The CDR3 contains 15 residues. Trimming took 1 base from V and 2 from J, leaving 12 bases between them. CDR1 is SGHRS, CDR2 YFSETQ, per germline. The CDR3 protein is CASSLRGNLQETQYF. The CDR3 DNA follows: TGCGCCAGCAGCTTGCGCGGAAATCTACAAGAGACCCAGTACTTC.

The chain couples TRBV29-1 to TRBJ2-2; TRBD1 agrees at 9 bases. Germline values: CDR1 SQVTM, CDR2 ANQGSEA. The CDR3 is 14 amino acids. Losses at the gene ends were 6 bases for V and 1 base for J; bases not matched to a gene: 3. The CDR3 loop is CSVRDRVNTGELFF. The CDR3 coding sequence is TGCAGCGTCAGGGACAGGGTGAACACCGGGGAGCTGTTTTTT.

The V call is TRBV6-6, the J call TRBJ1-5, with a possible D match to TRBD1 (6 bases). In germline, CDR1 is MNHNY, CDR2 SVGAGI (reference sequence). Trimming left V 5 bases short and J 2 bases short, with 10 bases between. The CDR3 spans 14 residues. In DNA, the CDR3 is TGTGCCAGCAGTAAGACAGGTGGCAATCAGCCCCAGCATTTT. This translates into CASSKTGGNQPQHF.

V is TRBV5-5 and J is TRBJ1-3; 7 bases agree with TRBD1. The CDR3 contains 16 residues. The germline V gene encodes CDR1 SGHKS and CDR2 YYEKEE (reference sequence). The ends lost 6 bases at V and 2 bases at J; junction bases unmatched: 11. The CDR3 here is CASTREGQRTGNTIYF. In DNA form, the CDR3 reads TGTGCCAGCACCCGTGAGGGACAGCGGACTGGAAACACCATATATTTT.

J is TRBJ1-5 and V is TRBV7-9, with unresolved D. CDR1 and CDR2 from the germline V gene are SEHNR and FQNEAQ (reference sequence). Trimming left V 5 bases short and J 8 bases short, with 13 bases between. CDR3 length: 13 residues. The CDR3 coding sequence is TGTGCCAGCAGCCTTACAGCCCCCGAGCCCCAGCATTTT. This sequence encodes CASSLTAPEPQHF.

The chain joins TRBV5-1 to TRBJ2-5; TRBD1 matches at 9 bases. After removal of 8 bases from V and 4 bases from J, the junction contained 12 bases not matched to a gene. The germline V gene has CDR1 SGHRS and CDR2 YFSETQ. This CDR3 comprises 15 residues. CDR3 sequence: CASSTPGTGTETQYF. The CDR3 region has the DNA TGCGCCAGTTCAACCCCGGGGACAGGGACAGAGACCCAGTACTTC. The full variable domain, its missing parts supplied by reference TRBV5-1 and TRBJ2-5, is KAGVTQTPRYLIKTRGQQVTLSCSPISGHRSVSWYQQTPGQGLQFLFEYFSETQRNKGNFPGRFSGRQFSNSRSEMNVSTLELGDSALYLCASSTPGTGTETQYFGPGTRLLVL.

The J gene is TRBJ1-6, the V gene TRBV3-1 (or the pseudogene TRBV3-2); D uncertain. CDR3 size: 15 residues. In germline, CDR1 is LGHDT, CDR2 YNNKEL (reference sequence). V lost 0 bases, J lost 13 bases, and 16 bases lay in between. CDR3: CASSQDRRTISPLHF. CDR3 DNA sequence: TGTGCCAGCAGCCAAGATCGGAGGACTATCTCGCCCCTCCACTTT.

This clone was counted a few times. The chain carries TRBV27 and TRBJ2-3, with TRBD1 matching over 7 bases. This CDR3 region has 14 residues. Trimming removed 3 bases from V and 4 bases from J; junction bases left unmatched: 4. The germline gives CDR1 MNHEY, CDR2 SMNVEV (reference sequence). This CDR3 is CASSFSGGADTQYF. The CDR3 nucleotides read TGTGCCAGCAGTTTTTCAGGGGGTGCAGATACGCAGTATTTT.

This rearrangement joins TRBV6-2 or TRBV6-3 to TRBJ2-1; the match to TRBD2 covers 7 bases. V was clipped by 0 bases and J by 9 bases; unmatched bases: 11. The CDR3 consists of 16 residues. CDR1 is MNHEY and CDR2 is SVGEGT in the germline V gene. As DNA, the CDR3 is TGTGCCAGCAGTTACTCCGGATTAGCGGGTAGACTTGAGCAGTTCTTC. Residues: CASSYSGLAGRLEQFF.

The J gene is TRBJ2-2, the V gene TRBV15; 8 bases fit TRBD1. The junction had 5 bases not matched to a gene; V was cut back by 0 bases and J by 2 bases. Germline V CDR1 and CDR2: LNHNV, YYDKDF (reference sequence). The CDR3 sequence is 17 residues long. The CDR3 sequence is CATSRDPTGANTGELFF. CDR3 nucleotides: TGTGCCACCAGCAGAGACCCGACAGGGGCCAACACCGGGGAGCTGTTTTTT.

The chain recombines TRBV30 with TRBJ1-6, with TRBD1 matching over 7 bases. Per the germline V gene, CDR1 is GTSNPN and CDR2 is SVGIG (reference sequence). The CDR3 is 16 residues long. J was trimmed by 7 bases and V by 2 bases; bases with no gene match: 11. CDR3 coding DNA: TGTGCCTGGAGTCTATTTGAGACAGGGTTAAATTCACCCCTCCACTTT. This translates into CAWSLFETGLNSPLHF.